The 22 T cell receptor beta chains below all came from one sample that was sequenced in a study of molecular identifiers for immune sequencing clone quantification. Each CDR3 protein is one row after TCRdb ran MiXCR on the PCR reads. The sample carries approximately 500,000 distinct CDR3 sequences, under 30% recorded once. The sample taken for sequencing was naive CD8+ T cells from blood, with Jurkat cell RNA spiked in. Subset given: FACS-sorted CD8+CD4-CCR7+CD45RA+ naive T cells. The receptors stem from a human donor in good health. Some libraries in this study had Jurkat cell RNA spiked in.

About this clonotype itself: Lacking the conserved final phenylalanine or tryptophan, this CDR3 likely reflects a read error. The chain is built from TRBV6-6 and TRBJ1-2, with D tentatively TRBD1 (6 bases). Germline V lookup: CDR1 MNHNY, CDR2 SVGAGI (reference sequence). There are 17 residues in the CDR3. The V and J ends lost 0 bases and 4 bases respectively, with 18 bases between them. The CDR3 region is CASSYSGQDGGGYGYTY. The DNA for the CDR3 is TGTGCCAGCAGTTACTCGGGGCAGGACGGAGGGGGCTATGGCTACACCTAC.

This clonotype was observed a handful of times. The chain combines TRBV7-9 with TRBJ1-1; possibly TRBD1 for D (6 bases). The CDR3 loop spans 16 amino acids. V lost 5 bases, J lost 3 bases, and 19 bases lay in between. Looked up from germline, CDR1 is SEHNR and CDR2 is FQNEAQ (reference sequence). The DNA of the CDR3 is TGTGCCAGCAGCCTAACACCGCAGGGGTACGACACTGAAGCTTTCTTT. Translated, it gives CASSLTPQGYDTEAFF.

The chain carries TRBV20-1 and TRBJ2-5; the D gene could be TRBD1 or TRBD2 (6 bases each). This CDR3 is 12 amino acids long. V lost 6 bases and J 2 bases, leaving 10 bases between the germline ends. Germline V CDR1 and CDR2: DFQATT, SNEGSKA (reference sequence). The CDR3 DNA follows: TGCAGTGCAGGGGGACTGCAAGAGACCCAGTACTTC. Amino acids: CSAGGLQETQYF.

This clonotype was picked up many times. The chain carries TRBV27 and TRBJ1-5; D unclear. The CDR3 loop spans 15 amino acids. Looked up from germline, CDR1 is MNHEY and CDR2 is SMNVEV (reference sequence). The germline V and J ends were trimmed by 1 base and 2 bases, with 9 bases remaining between them. The CDR3 DNA sequence: TGTGCCAGCAGTTTATTAGGCGTGGGCAATCAGCCCCAGCATTTT. Amino acids: CASSLLGVGNQPQHF.

This clonotype has just a few counts. The chain carries TRBV20-1 and TRBJ1-6, with D perhaps matching TRBD1 (5 bases). From germline, CDR1 is DFQATT and CDR2 SNEGSKA (reference sequence). V gave up 3 bases and J gave up 4 bases, with 16 bases separating them. This CDR3 spans 16 amino acids. As DNA, the CDR3 is TGCAGTGCTAGGGCGTCCAGGGCGGGGTATAATTCACCCCTCCACTTT. Translating gives CSARASRAGYNSPLHF.

This clonotype was detected only a few times. The V and J genes are TRBV6-2 or TRBV6-3 and TRBJ2-3; D unclear. The V gene lost 6 bases and the J gene lost 0 bases, with 10 bases spanning the gap. Germline CDR1 MNHEY, CDR2 SVGEGT. The CDR3 spans 14 residues. In DNA, the CDR3 is TGTGCCAGCAGCTCTGTGTCGAGCACAGATACGCAGTATTTT. Translating it yields CASSSVSSTDTQYF.

This clonotype has a single count. With a much larger clone just one base away, this may be a read error. The V and J genes are TRBV20-1 and TRBJ1-6; no firm D call. Deletions cut 0 bases from V and 5 bases from J, with 17 bases between. Germline loops: CDR1 DFQATT, CDR2 SNEGSKA (reference sequence). CDR3 length equals 17 residues. The DNA for the CDR3 is TGCAGTGCTAGAGACGGAGGACGGGCTACCGATAATTCACCCCTCCACTTT. Translating it yields CSARDGGRATDNSPLHF.

With respect to this clonotype: The junction departs from the called germline gene at one end, perhaps through a read error. This chain connects TRBV5-1 to TRBJ1-1; no clear D gene. The CDR3 has 15 residues. CDR1 is SGHRS, CDR2 YFSETQ, per germline. The CDR3 nucleotides are TGCGCCAGCAGCTTGGCCGTGAGCATGAACACTGTAGCTTTCTTT. It encodes CASSLAVSMNTVAFF.

This chain joins TRBV20-1 and TRBJ2-4; 8 bases fit TRBD2. Germline-derived CDR1 and CDR2 are DFQATT and SNEGSKA (reference sequence). The CDR3 has 14 residues. Here the CDR3 reads CSGGGRIAKNIQYF. The CDR3 DNA reads TGCAGCGGGGGGGGGCGGATAGCCAAAAACATTCAGTACTTC.

This chain uses TRBV30 with TRBJ1-1; 7 bases align to TRBD1. Germline V lookup: CDR1 GTSNPN, CDR2 SVGIG (reference sequence). The CDR3 consists of 16 residues. J gave up 5 bases and V 1 base, and 13 bases lay outside the gene matches. The CDR3 nucleotides are TGTGCCTGGAGTGCACCCCGACAGGGAAGTATAACTGAAGCTTTCTTT. This gives the protein CAWSAPRQGSITEAFF.

The chain employs TRBV7-8 and TRBJ2-2; D gene unclear. V was pared by 5 bases and J by 2 bases, with 18 bases between. CDR3 length equals 17 residues. Germline V lookup: CDR1 SGHVS, CDR2 FQNEAQ. CDR3: CASSPSPDIQNTGELFF. The DNA for the CDR3 is TGTGCCAGCAGCCCATCACCAGACATACAAAACACCGGGGAGCTGTTTTTT.

With regard to this clonotype: Possible read error: a much larger clone is one base away. This sequence joins TRBV7-9 and TRBJ1-1; 7 bases map to TRBD1. The germline V gene has CDR1 SEHNR and CDR2 FQNEAQ (reference sequence). This CDR3 has 14 amino acids. The CDR3 sequence: CASSLTGANTEALF. CDR3 DNA sequence: TGTGCCAGCAGCCTAACAGGGGCTAACACTGAAGCTCTCTTT.

Only a few counts were recorded for this clonotype. This rearrangement joins TRBV6-5 to TRBJ2-7; 9 bases match TRBD1. From germline, CDR1 is MNHEY and CDR2 SVGAGI. With 0 bases clipped from V and 2 bases from J, the junction kept 2 bases outside the gene matches. This CDR3 contains 15 residues. CDR3 sequence (DNA): TGTGCCAGCAGTTACTCGGGGGACAGGGCCTACGAGCAGTACTTC. Its translation is CASSYSGDRAYEQYF.

This clonotype appeared a few times. The V and J genes are TRBV20-1 and TRBJ2-2; 8 positions agree with TRBD2. The germline V gene encodes CDR1 DFQATT and CDR2 SNEGSKA (reference sequence). V lost 0 bases to trimming and J lost 7 bases; unmatched junction nucleotides: 7. The length of the CDR3 is 15 residues. CDR3 sequence: CSARDLGREVGELFF. In DNA, the CDR3 is TGCAGTGCTAGAGATCTGGGGCGGGAGGTCGGGGAGCTGTTTTTT.

This clonotype showed up many times. This chain connects TRBV13 to TRBJ1-2; 8 positions match TRBD1. The germline CDR1 and CDR2 sequences are PRHDT and FYEKMQ (reference sequence). The ends lost 6 bases at V and 7 bases at J; junction bases unmatched: 7. This CDR3 has 13 amino acids. Written as DNA, the CDR3 is TGTGCCAGCAGTCGACAGGGGTTTATTGGCTACACCTTC. Protein product: CASSRQGFIGYTF.

The chain links TRBV4-1 to TRBJ1-5, with D unresolved. The CDR3 is 13 amino acids. The V end was cut by 0 bases, the J end by 7 bases, with 7 bases between. CDR1 is MGHRA and CDR2 is YSYEKL in the germline V gene. The CDR3 nucleotides read TGCGCCAGCAGCCAAGATACTCGCCAGCCCCAGCATTTT. It yields the protein CASSQDTRQPQHF.

This clonotype was observed a handful of times. J is TRBJ2-7 and V is TRBV30, with no clear D. The CDR3 totals 11 residues. The germline V gene encodes CDR1 GTSNPN and CDR2 SVGIG (reference sequence). Trimming left V 1 base short and J 6 bases short, with 7 bases between. The CDR3 region is CAWSEVGEQYF. CDR3 sequence (DNA): TGTGCCTGGAGTGAAGTAGGCGAGCAGTACTTC.

The sample holds many counts of this clonotype. V usage is TRBV28 and J usage is TRBJ1-4, with 8 bases that match TRBD1. The germline CDR1 and CDR2 sequences are MDHEN and SYDVKM. The junction had 9 bases not matched to a gene; V was cut back by 7 bases and J by 8 bases. This CDR3 contains 14 residues. This CDR3 reads CASTEDRVNEKLFF. CDR3 in DNA: TGTGCCAGCACCGAGGACAGGGTGAACGAAAAACTGTTTTTT.

This clonotype was observed a few times. The genes are TRBV9 and TRBJ2-3, with D unclear. Germline lookup yields CDR1 SGDLS and CDR2 YYNGEE. Trimming pared 4 bases from V and 8 bases from J, leaving 8 bases between. The CDR3 is made up of 11 amino acids. CDR3: CASSSESTQYF. CDR3 DNA: TGTGCCAGCAGCTCAGAGAGTACGCAGTATTTT.

A word on this clonotype: A much larger clone differs from this one at a single base, so this may be a read error. The chain is built from TRBV25-1 and TRBJ1-1, with TRBD1 as a possible D gene (5 bases). The CDR3 totals 12 residues. Germline V gene sequence: CDR1 MGHDK, CDR2 SYGVNS. CDR3 DNA: TGTTCCAGCAGTGCGGGGGACACTGAAGCTTTCTTT. This encodes CSSSAGDTEAFF.

This clonotype came up a few times. The V and J genes are TRBV3-1 and TRBJ2-7; 10 bases fit TRBD2. Germline V gives CDR1 LGHDT, CDR2 YNNKEL (reference sequence). The V segment lost 1 base and the J segment 4 bases; nucleotides outside the gene matches: 4. This CDR3 contains 15 residues. This chain's CDR3 is CASSQVLAGYYEQYF. The CDR3 nucleotides are TGTGCCAGCAGCCAAGTACTAGCGGGATATTACGAGCAGTACTTC.

In the case of this clonotype: It may be a read error: a sequence one base away is much more abundant. The chain employs TRBV4-3 and TRBJ2-5; D remains ambiguous. The germline gives CDR1 LGHNA, CDR2 YSLEER. This CDR3 has 14 amino acids. The CDR3 reads CAGSQDVASWTQYF. The CDR3 nucleotides are TGCGCCGGCAGCCAAGATGTCGCCTCATGGACCCAGTACTTC.